This T cell receptor (beta chain) was identified during a study of T cell responses to AZD1222 COVID-19 vaccine. General study results and limits: There were mostly white British donors and more females than males, and clonal diversity was possibly underestimated. Seropositive AZD1222 recipients at baseline numbered only five or six. Without day 14 samples, only post-peak T cell repertoires were studied.

Germline CDR1 is MDHEN and CDR2 is SYDVKM. The CDR3 loop spans 15 amino acids. V was clipped by 3 bases and J by 4 bases, with 15 bases between them. Regarding this clone: Antigen specificity is unknown.

Using immunoSEQ multiplex PCR, the repertoire was profiled, and TCRdb retains in-frame clones only, with some absent. The sample holds about 120,000 clones; more than 70% are singletons and the top ten take under 11%. The V and J genes are TRBV28 and TRBJ1-2; TRBD1 is a possible D gene (5 bases). This TCR was recovered from an adult in good health. The sample consisted of peripheral blood, taken on day 0 of AZD1222 vaccination. The CDR3 DNA follows: TGTGCCAGCAGTTTCCCGCCAGGGAGGCCCTATGGCTACACCTTC. It yields the protein CASSFPPGRPYGYTF.